The rows below give T cell receptor beta chains drawn from one sample of a study of beta chain features in type 1 diabetes. Profiled with immunoSEQ multiplex PCR; TCRdb holds only in-frame clones, not every one. The table lists around 690,000 clones, roughly 12% of them singletons. The sequenced sample was naive CD4+ T cells from blood. These receptors were collected from a man aged 25 to 40 with type 1 diabetes. Both conserved end residues are part of each CDR3. Fields, in order: clone size, J gene, D gene, V gene, CDR3 protein, CDR3 DNA. A D gene is named only where the DNA matches it firmly. Size is stated for part of the rows, as once, few or many counts, or as a class when the clone is expanded.

clone size: few
J gene: TRBJ1-3
D gene: NA
V gene: TRBV9
CDR3 protein: CASSADAYSGNTIYF
CDR3 DNA: TGTGCCAGCAGCGCCGATGCCTACTCTGGAAACACCATATATTTT

clone size: few
J gene: TRBJ2-3
D gene: NA
V gene: TRBV5-1
CDR3 protein: CASSILGTTDTQYF
CDR3 DNA: TGCGCCAGCAGCATATTGGGGACCACAGATACGCAGTATTTT

clone size: NA
J gene: TRBJ2-1
D gene: NA
V gene: TRBV30
CDR3 protein: CAWSRGQLEQFF
CDR3 DNA: TGTGCCTGGAGTCGCGGACAGCTAGAGCAGTTCTTC

clone size: NA
J gene: TRBJ2-1
D gene: TRBD2
V gene: TRBV10-3
CDR3 protein: CATVAGGPGEQFF
CDR3 DNA: TGTGCCACCGTAGCGGGGGGGCCAGGCGAGCAGTTCTTC

clone size: NA
J gene: TRBJ2-1
D gene: TRBD1
V gene: TRBV6-5
CDR3 protein: CASSPTGRNEQFF
CDR3 DNA: TGTGCCAGCAGCCCGACAGGGCGGAATGAGCAGTTCTTC

clone size: NA
J gene: TRBJ2-2
D gene: TRBD1
V gene: TRBV9
CDR3 protein: CASSGGSGQGAGTGELFF
CDR3 DNA: TGTGCCAGCAGCGGAGGCAGTGGACAGGGGGCAGGTACCGGGGAGCTGTTTTTT

clone size: NA
J gene: TRBJ2-3
D gene: TRBD2
V gene: TRBV19
CDR3 protein: CASSAQAGGHTTTDTQYF
CDR3 DNA: TGTGCCAGTAGTGCTCAAGCGGGAGGTCACACCACCACAGATACGCAGTATTTT

clone size: few
J gene: TRBJ2-4
D gene: NA
V gene: TRBV11-2
CDR3 protein: CASSFGQGTYF
CDR3 DNA: NA

clone size: NA
J gene: TRBJ1-6
D gene: NA
V gene: TRBV6-5
CDR3 protein: CASSYSSSFMTGLHF
CDR3 DNA: TGTGCCAGCAGTTACTCGAGTTCTTTTATGACAGGTCTCCACTTT

clone size: few
J gene: TRBJ1-3
D gene: NA
V gene: TRBV19
CDR3 protein: CASSTSGNTIYF
CDR3 DNA: TGTGCCAGTAGTACCTCTGGAAACACCATATATTTT

clone size: NA
J gene: TRBJ1-5
D gene: NA
V gene: TRBV6-5
CDR3 protein: CASSRVGQPQHF
CDR3 DNA: TGTGCCAGCAGCCGCGTCGGGCAGCCCCAGCATTTT

clone size: NA
J gene: TRBJ1-2
D gene: TRBD1
V gene: TRBV29-1
CDR3 protein: CSATGQGNYGYTF
CDR3 DNA: TGCAGCGCGACGGGACAGGGGAACTATGGCTACACCTTC

clone size: few
J gene: TRBJ2-3
D gene: NA
V gene: TRBV30
CDR3 protein: CAWSISTDTQYF
CDR3 DNA: TGTGCCTGGAGTATTAGCACAGATACGCAGTATTTT

clone size: NA
J gene: TRBJ2-3
D gene: NA
V gene: TRBV9
CDR3 protein: CASSPDSSTDTQYF
CDR3 DNA: TGTGCCAGCAGCCCTGACTCAAGCACAGATACGCAGTATTTT

clone size: once
J gene: TRBJ1-2
D gene: TRBD1
V gene: TRBV6-6
CDR3 protein: CASSYTDRVWGYTF
CDR3 DNA: TGTGCCAGCAGTTACACCGACAGGGTGTGGGGCTACACCTTC

clone size: few
J gene: TRBJ1-5
D gene: NA
V gene: TRBV9
CDR3 protein: CASSPDISGQPQHF
CDR3 DNA: TGTGCCAGCAGCCCGGACATTTCGGGTCAGCCCCAGCATTTT

clone size: NA
J gene: TRBJ2-1
D gene: NA
V gene: TRBV20-1
CDR3 protein: CSARAGDEQFF
CDR3 DNA: TGCAGTGCTAGGGCAGGAGATGAGCAGTTCTTC

clone size: few
J gene: TRBJ2-2
D gene: NA
V gene: TRBV18
CDR3 protein: CASSREPGELFF
CDR3 DNA: TGTGCCAGCTCACGGGAGCCCGGGGAGCTGTTTTTT

clone size: NA
J gene: TRBJ2-3
D gene: NA
V gene: TRBV29-1
CDR3 protein: CSVAQNTDTQYF
CDR3 DNA: TGCAGCGTTGCCCAGAACACAGATACGCAGTATTTT

clone size: few
J gene: TRBJ1-1
D gene: NA
V gene: TRBV5-8
CDR3 protein: CASSLDPGVVTEAFF
CDR3 DNA: TGTGCCAGCAGCTTGGACCCAGGGGTGGTCACTGAAGCTTTCTTT

clone size: NA
J gene: TRBJ2-1
D gene: NA
V gene: TRBV28
CDR3 protein: CASSLEGANRGYNEQFF
CDR3 DNA: TGTGCCAGCAGTTTAGAAGGCGCTAACCGGGGCTACAATGAGCAGTTCTTC

clone size: NA
J gene: TRBJ1-1
D gene: TRBD1
V gene: TRBV6-5
CDR3 protein: CASSYGQGVVNTEAFF
CDR3 DNA: TGTGCCAGCAGCTACGGACAGGGAGTGGTGAACACTGAAGCTTTCTTT

clone size: few
J gene: TRBJ2-3
D gene: NA
V gene: TRBV29-1
CDR3 protein: CSVRPPADTQYF
CDR3 DNA: TGCAGCGTCCGTCCCCCCGCAGATACGCAGTATTTT

clone size: few
J gene: TRBJ2-5
D gene: NA
V gene: TRBV29-1
CDR3 protein: CSVGPIRGRLNKETQYF
CDR3 DNA: TGCAGCGTTGGCCCGATCCGGGGGCGATTGAATAAAGAGACCCAGTACTTC

clone size: NA
J gene: TRBJ2-3
D gene: NA
V gene: TRBV9
CDR3 protein: CASSVEVYSTDTQYF
CDR3 DNA: TGTGCCAGCAGCGTAGAAGTGTACTCAACAGATACGCAGTATTTT

clone size: NA
J gene: TRBJ2-3
D gene: TRBD1
V gene: TRBV30
CDR3 protein: CAWTPTGADTQYF
CDR3 DNA: TGTGCCTGGACTCCTACAGGGGCAGATACGCAGTATTTT

clone size: few
J gene: TRBJ2-2
D gene: NA
V gene: TRBV10-3
CDR3 protein: CAISQGTGELFF
CDR3 DNA: TGTGCCATCAGTCAGGGGACCGGGGAGCTGTTTTTT

clone size: few
J gene: TRBJ1-5
D gene: NA
V gene: TRBV7-6
CDR3 protein: CASSLGGRGNGINQPQHF
CDR3 DNA: TGTGCCAGCAGCTTAGGGGGTCGCGGTAACGGGATCAATCAGCCCCAGCATTTT

clone size: NA
J gene: TRBJ1-1
D gene: NA
V gene: TRBV5-6
CDR3 protein: CASSFDSTTEAFF
CDR3 DNA: TGTGCCAGCAGCTTCGACAGTACCACTGAAGCTTTCTTT

clone size: NA
J gene: TRBJ1-5
D gene: NA
V gene: TRBV4-1
CDR3 protein: CASSQESGRPQPQHF
CDR3 DNA: TGCGCCAGCAGCCAAGAGAGTGGGAGGCCACAGCCCCAGCATTTT

clone size: NA
J gene: TRBJ2-2
D gene: NA
V gene: TRBV6-5
CDR3 protein: CASSLIGGAPGELFF
CDR3 DNA: TGTGCCAGCAGTTTGATTGGGGGGGCTCCCGGGGAGCTGTTTTTT

clone size: NA
J gene: TRBJ2-1
D gene: TRBD1
V gene: TRBV7-2
CDR3 protein: CASSSPRTGGIKNEQFF
CDR3 DNA: TGTGCCAGCAGCTCCCCCAGGACAGGGGGAATTAAGAATGAGCAGTTCTTC

clone size: few
J gene: TRBJ1-6
D gene: NA
V gene: TRBV18
CDR3 protein: CASSPSAGQGAYNSPLHF
CDR3 DNA: TGTGCCAGCTCACCCTCAGCCGGGCAGGGTGCCTATAATTCACCCCTCCACTTT

clone size: NA
J gene: TRBJ2-3
D gene: TRBD2
V gene: TRBV30
CDR3 protein: CAWSDGVAGGPARTDTQYF
CDR3 DNA: TGTGCCTGGAGCGACGGGGTAGCGGGGGGGCCGGCAAGGACAGATACGCAGTATTTT

clone size: many
J gene: TRBJ2-3
D gene: NA
V gene: TRBV7-2
CDR3 protein: CASSFMGTDTQYF
CDR3 DNA: TGTGCCAGCAGCTTTATGGGCACAGATACGCAGTATTTT

clone size: NA
J gene: TRBJ1-3
D gene: NA
V gene: TRBV2
CDR3 protein: CASSADMISGNTIYF
CDR3 DNA: TGTGCCAGCAGTGCCGACATGATCTCTGGAAACACCATATATTTT

clone size: NA
J gene: TRBJ2-3
D gene: NA
V gene: TRBV6-5
CDR3 protein: CASTSSATTDTQYF
CDR3 DNA: TGTGCCAGCACAAGTTCAGCAACCACAGATACGCAGTATTTT

clone size: few
J gene: TRBJ2-2
D gene: NA
V gene: TRBV6-6
CDR3 protein: CASRRTGELFF
CDR3 DNA: TGTGCCAGCAGGCGTACCGGGGAGCTGTTTTTT

clone size: few
J gene: TRBJ2-4
D gene: TRBD1
V gene: TRBV19
CDR3 protein: CASRNDRGEDIQYF
CDR3 DNA: TGTGCCAGTAGAAACGACAGGGGAGAGGACATTCAGTACTTC

clone size: few
J gene: TRBJ2-4
D gene: TRBD1
V gene: TRBV7-2
CDR3 protein: CASSRTGDNIQYF
CDR3 DNA: TGTGCCAGCAGCCGGACAGGGGACAACATTCAGTACTTC

clone size: NA
J gene: TRBJ2-5
D gene: NA
V gene: TRBV30
CDR3 protein: CAWSGGRAETQYF
CDR3 DNA: TGTGCCTGGAGTGGGGGGCGCGCAGAGACCCAGTACTTC

clone size: NA
J gene: TRBJ2-1
D gene: TRBD1
V gene: TRBV10-3
CDR3 protein: CAISEPSTGGAYNEQFF
CDR3 DNA: TGTGCCATCAGTGAACCTAGTACAGGGGGTGCCTACAATGAGCAGTTCTTC

clone size: few
J gene: TRBJ2-6
D gene: NA
V gene: TRBV27
CDR3 protein: CASSFLFSGANVLTF
CDR3 DNA: TGTGCCAGCAGTTTCCTTTTCTCTGGGGCCAACGTCCTGACTTTC

clone size: NA
J gene: TRBJ1-2
D gene: TRBD1
V gene: TRBV6-6
CDR3 protein: CASSYGQGALGYTF
CDR3 DNA: TGTGCCAGCAGTTACGGACAGGGGGCGCTGGGCTACACCTTC

clone size: NA
J gene: TRBJ1-2
D gene: NA
V gene: TRBV7-9
CDR3 protein: CASSFQESYGYTF
CDR3 DNA: TGTGCCAGCAGCTTTCAGGAATCCTATGGCTACACCTTC

clone size: few
J gene: TRBJ2-1
D gene: NA
V gene: TRBV5-1
CDR3 protein: CASSLVGRSANEQFF
CDR3 DNA: TGCGCCAGCAGCTTGGTGGGCAGATCAGCGAATGAGCAGTTCTTC

clone size: few
J gene: TRBJ2-7
D gene: NA
V gene: TRBV29-1
CDR3 protein: CSVQGSGSYEQYF
CDR3 DNA: TGCAGCGTGCAGGGTAGTGGGAGCTACGAGCAGTACTTC

clone size: NA
J gene: TRBJ1-5
D gene: NA
V gene: TRBV6-1
CDR3 protein: CASSTTGRTQPQHF
CDR3 DNA: TGTGCCAGCAGCACAACAGGGAGGACTCAGCCCCAGCATTTT

clone size: NA
J gene: TRBJ1-4
D gene: NA
V gene: TRBV19
CDR3 protein: CASSGNRAVYEKLFF
CDR3 DNA: TGTGCCAGTAGTGGGAACAGGGCGGTGTATGAAAAACTGTTTTTT

clone size: few
J gene: TRBJ2-2
D gene: TRBD1
V gene: TRBV4-2
CDR3 protein: CASSQETGPLNTGELFF
CDR3 DNA: TGTGCCAGCAGCCAAGAGACAGGGCCCTTGAACACCGGGGAGCTGTTTTTT